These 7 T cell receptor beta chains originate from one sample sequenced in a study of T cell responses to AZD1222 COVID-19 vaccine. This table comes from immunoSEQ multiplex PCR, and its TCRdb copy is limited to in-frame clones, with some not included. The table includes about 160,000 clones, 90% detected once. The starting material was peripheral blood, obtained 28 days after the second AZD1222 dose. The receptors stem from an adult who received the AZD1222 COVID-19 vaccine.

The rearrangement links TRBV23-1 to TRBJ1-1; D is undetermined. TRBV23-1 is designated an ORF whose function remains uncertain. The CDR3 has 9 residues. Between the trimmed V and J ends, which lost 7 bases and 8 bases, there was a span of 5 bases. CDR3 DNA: TGCGCCAGCACCCCGGAAGCTTTCTTT. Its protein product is CASTPEAFF.

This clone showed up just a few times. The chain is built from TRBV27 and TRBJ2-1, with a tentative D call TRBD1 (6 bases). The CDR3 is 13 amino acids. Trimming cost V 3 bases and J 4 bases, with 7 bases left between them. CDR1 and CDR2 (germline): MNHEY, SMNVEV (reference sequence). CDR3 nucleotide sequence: TGTGCCAGCAGTTTCACAGGGTACAATGAGCAGTTCTTC. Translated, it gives CASSFTGYNEQFF.

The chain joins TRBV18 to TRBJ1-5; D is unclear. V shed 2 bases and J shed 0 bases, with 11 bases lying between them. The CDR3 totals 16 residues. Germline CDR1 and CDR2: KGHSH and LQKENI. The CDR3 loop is CASSPFADYSNQPQHF. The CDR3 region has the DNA TGTGCCAGCTCACCATTTGCGGATTATAGCAATCAGCCCCAGCATTTT.

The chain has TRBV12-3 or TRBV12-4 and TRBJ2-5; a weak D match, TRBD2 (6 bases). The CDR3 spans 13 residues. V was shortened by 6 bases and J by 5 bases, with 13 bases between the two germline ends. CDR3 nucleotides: TGTGCCAGCAGAGGGGAGGTCGGGGAGACCCAGTACTTC. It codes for CASRGEVGETQYF.

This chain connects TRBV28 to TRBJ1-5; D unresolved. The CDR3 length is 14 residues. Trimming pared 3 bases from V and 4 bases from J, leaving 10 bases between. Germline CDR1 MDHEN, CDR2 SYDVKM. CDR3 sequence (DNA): TGTGCCAGCAGTTTCCGCAGGTTAAATCAGCCCCAGCATTTT. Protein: CASSFRRLNQPQHF. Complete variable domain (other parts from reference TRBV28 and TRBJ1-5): DVKVTQSSRYLVKRTGEKVFLECVQDMDHENMFWYRQDPGLGLRLIYFSYDVKMKEKGDIPEGYSVSREKKERFSLILESASTNQTSMYLCASSFRRLNQPQHFGDGTRLSIL.

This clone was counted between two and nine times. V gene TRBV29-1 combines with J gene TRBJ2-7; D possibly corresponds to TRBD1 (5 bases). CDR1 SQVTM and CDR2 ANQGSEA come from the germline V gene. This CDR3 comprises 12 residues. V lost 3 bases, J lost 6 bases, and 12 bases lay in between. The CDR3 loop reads CSVDSPRGEQYF. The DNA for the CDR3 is TGCAGCGTTGACTCCCCAAGGGGCGAGCAGTACTTC.

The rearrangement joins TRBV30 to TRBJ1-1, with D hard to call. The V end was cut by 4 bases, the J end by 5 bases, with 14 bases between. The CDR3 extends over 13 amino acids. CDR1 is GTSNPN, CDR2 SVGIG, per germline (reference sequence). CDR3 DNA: TGTGCCTGGAACCCGCCTTTAACTACTGAAGCTTTCTTT. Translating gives CAWNPPLTTEAFF.